This passage covers 14 T cell receptor beta chains from one sample sequenced in a study of T cell clonotyping in hematopoietic cell transplantation. Sequencing was performed with immunoSEQ multiplex PCR; in TCRdb, only in-frame clones are kept and a portion is missing. Here the sample spans 17,000 or so clones, about 90% being singletons. Input material: peripheral blood mononuclear cells. These receptors came from a man aged 40-55 years in good health. Some clones in this sample may be carry-over from other donors' samples.

The rearrangement uses TRBV28 and TRBJ2-7; 10 bases are a match to TRBD1. The CDR3 length is 15 residues. Per germline, CDR1 MDHEN and CDR2 SYDVKM. Losses at the gene ends were 5 bases for V and 5 bases for J; bases not matched to a gene: 9. The CDR3 nucleotides are TGTGCCAGCAGTGACCCCCGGGACAGGGGCCACGAGCAGTACTTC. Translated, it gives CASSDPRDRGHEQYF.

The genes are TRBV2 and TRBJ2-3; 8 bases are a match to TRBD2. The junction had 5 bases not matched to a gene; V was cut back by 7 bases and J by 5 bases. Germline V gene data show CDR1 as SNHLY and CDR2 as FYNNEI. There are 13 residues in the CDR3. As DNA, the CDR3 is TGTGCCAGCAAGCCCCGGGGGGGAGATACGCAGTATTTT. It is translated as CASKPRGGDTQYF.

The chain carries TRBV2 and TRBJ1-5; possibly TRBD1 for D (5 bases). CDR3 length: 14 residues. With 5 bases removed from V and 1 base from J, the gap between germline ends came to 9 bases. Looked up from germline, CDR1 is SNHLY and CDR2 is FYNNEI. CDR3 in DNA: TGTGCCAGCAGTAGGACAACCAGCAATCAGCCCCAGCATTTT. This translates into CASSRTTSNQPQHF.

This chain links TRBV21-1 with TRBJ1-5. TRBV21-1 represents a pseudogene. CDR3 length: 18 residues. CDR3 DNA: TGTGCCAGCAGCAACCCCCCGCTGGCGAGGGGAAGCAATCAGCCCCAGCATTTT. Protein product: CASSNPPLARGSNQPQHF.

This chain joins TRBV7-3 and TRBJ1-1; D gene ambiguous. V lost 3 bases and J 1 base, leaving 6 bases between the germline ends. CDR1 is SGHTA, CDR2 FQGTGA, per germline. The CDR3 totals 13 residues. This chain's CDR3 is CASSLERNTEAFF. Here the CDR3 DNA reads TGTGCCAGCAGCTTGGAACGGAACACTGAAGCTTTCTTT.

V usage is TRBV6-5 and J usage is TRBJ1-2; 11 positions match TRBD1. Germline-derived CDR1 and CDR2 are MNHEY and SVGAGI. Trimming at V came to 4 bases and at J to 4 bases, leaving 2 bases not matched to a gene. The CDR3 contains 14 residues. In nucleotides, the CDR3 is TGTGCCAGCAGTTGGGACAGGGGGGGCTATGGCTACACCTTC. Protein product: CASSWDRGGYGYTF.

The chain combines TRBV25-1 with TRBJ2-7; a weak D match, TRBD2 (5 bases). The CDR3 runs to 13 residues. Germline V gene data show CDR1 as MGHDK and CDR2 as SYGVNS. V lost 9 bases, J lost 6 bases, and 18 bases lay in between. This chain's CDR3 is CASRPGISSEQYF. The CDR3 region has the DNA TGTGCCAGTAGACCGGGGATCTCAAGCGAGCAGTACTTC.

The chain links TRBV9 to TRBJ2-1; either TRBD1 or TRBD2 may fit D (6 bases each). CDR1 is SGDLS, CDR2 YYNGEE, per germline. The CDR3 contains 13 residues. Trimming took 0 bases from V and 12 from J, leaving 13 bases between them. The CDR3 loop reads CASSVGNGGRQFF. For the CDR3, the DNA is TGTGCCAGCAGCGTAGGCAACGGGGGCCGGCAGTTCTTC.

This chain joins TRBV5-1 and TRBJ2-5; the D gene is possibly TRBD1 (5 bases). Germline V lookup: CDR1 SGHRS, CDR2 YFSETQ. Between the trimmed V and J ends, which lost 0 bases and 5 bases, there was a span of 8 bases. This CDR3 is built from 13 residues. This CDR3 reads CASSLVRVETQYF. The CDR3 region has the DNA TGCGCCAGCAGCTTGGTCAGGGTTGAGACCCAGTACTTC.

This chain joins TRBV7-2 and TRBJ2-7; TRBD2 matches at 8 bases. Germline V lookup: CDR1 SGHTA, CDR2 FQGNSA. This CDR3 contains 15 residues. J gave up 3 bases and V 5 bases, and 9 bases lay outside the gene matches. CDR3 protein: CASSPLLGTSYEQYF. CDR3 in DNA: TGTGCCAGCAGCCCCCTTTTGGGGACTAGCTACGAGCAGTACTTC.

V and J are TRBV7-2 and TRBJ2-7; D assignment may be TRBD1 or TRBD2 (5 bases each). Trimming took off 5 bases at V and 1 base at J, with 21 bases between the two ends. The CDR3 has 17 residues. CDR1 and CDR2 from the germline V gene are SGHTA and FQGNSA. The CDR3 is CASSKLAGAGRSYEQYF. CDR3 in DNA: TGTGCCAGCAGCAAGCTGGCTGGGGCTGGGAGATCCTACGAGCAGTACTTC.

The chain recombines TRBV7-6 with TRBJ2-1; TRBD1 agrees at 9 bases. The germline CDR1 and CDR2 sequences are SGHVS and FNYEAQ. V trimming: 4 bases; J trimming: 5 bases; junction bases outside the gene matches: 6. The CDR3 loop spans 15 amino acids. CDR3: CASSSGTGFNNEQFF. The CDR3 DNA sequence: TGTGCCAGCAGCTCCGGGACAGGGTTCAACAATGAGCAGTTCTTC.

This sequence joins TRBV2 and TRBJ1-2, with 7 bases that match TRBD1. The CDR3 spans 14 residues. Germline assignment: CDR1 SNHLY and CDR2 FYNNEI. With 4 bases clipped from V and 2 bases from J, the junction kept 4 bases outside the gene matches. The CDR3 protein is CASSGDSLNYGYTF. In DNA form, the CDR3 reads TGTGCCAGCAGTGGGGACAGCCTAAACTATGGCTACACCTTC.

V and J are TRBV2 and TRBJ1-4, with TRBD1 matching 8 bases. The germline V gene encodes CDR1 SNHLY and CDR2 FYNNEI. The J segment lost 4 bases and the V segment lost 7 bases, leaving 8 bases of the junction unmatched. This CDR3 comprises 15 residues. The CDR3 nucleotides read TGTGCCAGCACGAGGACAGGGAGTAATAATGAAAAACTGTTTTTT. This sequence encodes CASTRTGSNNEKLFF.